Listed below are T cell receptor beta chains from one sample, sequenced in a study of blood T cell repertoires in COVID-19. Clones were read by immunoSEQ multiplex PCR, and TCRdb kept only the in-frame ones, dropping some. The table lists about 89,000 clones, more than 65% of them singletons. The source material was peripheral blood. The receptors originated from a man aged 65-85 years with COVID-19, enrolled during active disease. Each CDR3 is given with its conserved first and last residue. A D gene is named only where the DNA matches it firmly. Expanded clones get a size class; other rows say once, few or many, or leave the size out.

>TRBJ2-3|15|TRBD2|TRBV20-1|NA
TGCAGTGCTAGTCATAGCGGGGGGGCCTTAGATACGCAGTATTTT
CSASHSGGALDTQYF
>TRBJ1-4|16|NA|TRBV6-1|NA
TGTGCCAGCAGTGACACAGGGATCCCCTCTAATGAAAAACTGTTTTTT
CASSDTGIPSNEKLFF
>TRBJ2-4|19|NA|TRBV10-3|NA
TGTGCCATCAGTGAGTCATGGGGTAAGGGGGAAGCTGCCAAAAACATTCAGTACTTC
CAISESWGKGEAAKNIQYF
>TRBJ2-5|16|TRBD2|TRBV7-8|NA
TGTGCCAGCAGCCCTTTAGCGGGAGTAAGGTGGGAGACCCAGTACTTC
CASSPLAGVRWETQYF
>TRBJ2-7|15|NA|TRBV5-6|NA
TGTGCCAGCAGCTGGATGACAGGGACTTCCTACGAGCAGTACTTC
CASSWMTGTSYEQYF
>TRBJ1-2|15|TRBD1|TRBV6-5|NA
TGTGCCAGCAGTTACGCCAGGGGGGCTAACTATGGCTACACCTTC
CASSYARGANYGYTF
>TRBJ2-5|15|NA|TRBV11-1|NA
TGTGCCAGCAGGAAAGGAGTAGCCGGTCAAGAGACCCAGTACTTC
CASRKGVAGQETQYF
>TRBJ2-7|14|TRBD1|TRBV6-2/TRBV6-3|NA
TGTGCCAGCAGTAGGGGACAGGGGCCCTACGAGCAGTACTTC
CASSRGQGPYEQYF
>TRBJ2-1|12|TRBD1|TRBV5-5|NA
TGTGCCAGCGGACAGGGTTACAATGAGCAGTTCTTC
CASGQGYNEQFF
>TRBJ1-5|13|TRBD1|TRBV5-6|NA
TGTGCCAGCAGCCGGGACAGGGGACAGCCCCAGCATTTT
CASSRDRGQPQHF
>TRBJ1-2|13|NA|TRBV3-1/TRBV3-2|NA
TGTGCCAGCAGCGCCGGGATGATCTATGGCTACACCTTC
CASSAGMIYGYTF
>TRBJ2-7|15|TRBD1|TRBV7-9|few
TGTGCCAGCAGCTCGATATACAGGGGCTCCTACGAGCAGTACTTC
CASSSIYRGSYEQYF
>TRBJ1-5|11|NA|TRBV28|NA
TGTGCCAGCAGTGGTGCAGTGGCCCAGCATTTT
CASSGAVAQHF
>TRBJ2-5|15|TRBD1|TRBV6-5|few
TGTGCCAGCAGTTACGAGAGACAGGGGGCGCAGACCCAGTACTTC
CASSYERQGAQTQYF
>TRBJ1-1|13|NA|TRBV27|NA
TGTGCCAGCGCGGGAGAGGGCGGGACTGAAGCTTTCTTT
CASAGEGGTEAFF
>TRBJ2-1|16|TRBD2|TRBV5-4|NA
TGTGCCAGCAGCTTGGGGGGACTAGCCCTCTATAATGAGCAGTTCTTC
CASSLGGLALYNEQFF
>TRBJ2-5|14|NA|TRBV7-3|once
TGTGCCAGCAGCAGAACAGGCACGCCCGGGACCCAGTACTTC
CASSRTGTPGTQYF
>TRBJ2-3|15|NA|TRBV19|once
TGTGCCAGTAAAGAGCATAGTGCTAGCACAGATACGCAGTATTTT
CASKEHSASTDTQYF
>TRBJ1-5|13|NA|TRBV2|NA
TGTGCCAGCAGTGCAACACGGGGGGGGCCCCAGCATTTT
CASSATRGGPQHF
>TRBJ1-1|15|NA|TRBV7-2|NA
TGTGCCAGCAGGCCCCAGGGCGGGATTGGGACTGAAGCTTTCTTT
CASRPQGGIGTEAFF
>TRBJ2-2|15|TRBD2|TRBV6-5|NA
TGTGCCAGCTCCCGAGCCCGGGGGGAAACCGGGGAGCTGTTTTTT
CASSRARGETGELFF
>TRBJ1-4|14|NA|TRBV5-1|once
TGCGCCAGCAGCTTGGCACCGGGTAATGAAAAACTGTTTTTT
CASSLAPGNEKLFF
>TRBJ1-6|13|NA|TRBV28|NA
TGTGCCAGCCTGGCCGACTATAATTCACCCCTCCACTTT
CASLADYNSPLHF
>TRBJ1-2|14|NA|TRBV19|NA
TGTGCCAGTAGCCCGTCCCCAGGGCCCTATGGCTACACCTTC
CASSPSPGPYGYTF
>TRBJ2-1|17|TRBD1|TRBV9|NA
TGTGCCAGCAGCGCCCTCACAGGACAGGGGGAGTACAATGAGCAGTTCTTC
CASSALTGQGEYNEQFF
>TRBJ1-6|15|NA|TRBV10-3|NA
TGTGCCATCAGTGAGTCGGGCAGCCTCAATTCACCCCTCCACTTT
CAISESGSLNSPLHF
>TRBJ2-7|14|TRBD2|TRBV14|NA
TGTGCCAGCAGCCAAAGGACTAGCATCGGGGAGCAGTACTTC
CASSQRTSIGEQYF
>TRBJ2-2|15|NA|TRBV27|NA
TGTGCCAGCAGATTCCTTGCGGTAAACACCGGGGAGCTGTTTTTT
CASRFLAVNTGELFF
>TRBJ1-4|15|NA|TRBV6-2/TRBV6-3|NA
TGTGCCAGCAGTGCCGCAAAGGACAGTAATGAAAAACTGTTTTTT
CASSAAKDSNEKLFF
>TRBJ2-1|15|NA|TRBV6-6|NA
TGTGCCAGCAGACATCGGTCGCGCGAGGGCAATGAGCAGTTCTTC
CASRHRSREGNEQFF
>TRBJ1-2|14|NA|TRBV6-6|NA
TGTGCCAGCAGTTACACAGGGATAACAGCTGGCTACACCTTC
CASSYTGITAGYTF
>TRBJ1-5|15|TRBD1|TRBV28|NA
TGTGCCAGCAGGTCCACAGGGGCTAGCAATCAGCCCCAGCATTTT
CASRSTGASNQPQHF
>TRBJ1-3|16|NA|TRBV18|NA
TGTGCCAGCTCGTCTGGACAGCCCTCCTCTGGAAACACCATATATTTT
CASSSGQPSSGNTIYF
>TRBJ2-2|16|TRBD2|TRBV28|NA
TGTGCCAGCAGTTTAAGGCGGGGGGGCGTTCCCGGGGAGCTGTTTTTT
CASSLRRGGVPGELFF
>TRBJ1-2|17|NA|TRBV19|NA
TGTGCCAGTAGTATAGACTACAGCTTTTTAGCTAACTATGGCTACACCTTC
CASSIDYSFLANYGYTF
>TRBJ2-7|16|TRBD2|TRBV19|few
TGTGCCAGTAGTATAATTCACAGCGGGAGAAGGTACGAGCAGTACTTC
CASSIIHSGRRYEQYF
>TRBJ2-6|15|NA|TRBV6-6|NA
TGTGCCAGCAGATCACAGGGAACTGGGGCCAACGTCCTGACTTTC
CASRSQGTGANVLTF
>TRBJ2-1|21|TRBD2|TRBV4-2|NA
TGTGCCAGCAGCCAAGTGGTGAGACTAGCGGACTCGAAAGGCTCCTACAATGAGCAGTTCTTC
CASSQVVRLADSKGSYNEQFF
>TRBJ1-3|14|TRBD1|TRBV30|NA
TGTGCCTGGAGCGGGGACAGGACCTCGAGCACCATATATTTT
CAWSGDRTSSTIYF
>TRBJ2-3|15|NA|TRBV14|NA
TGTGCCAGCAGCCAAAGATCAGCGTTCACAGATACGCAGTATTTT
CASSQRSAFTDTQYF
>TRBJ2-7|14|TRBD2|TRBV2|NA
TGTGCCAGCAGGCGGGGGAAAGCGTCGGAAGAGCAGTACTTC
CASRRGKASEEQYF
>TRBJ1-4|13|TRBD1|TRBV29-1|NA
TGCAGCGTAGGGGACAGGGTCAGTGAAAAACTGTTTTTT
CSVGDRVSEKLFF
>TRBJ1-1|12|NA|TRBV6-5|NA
TGTGCCAGCAGTCTCGGAGCTGGAGAAGCTTTCTTT
CASSLGAGEAFF
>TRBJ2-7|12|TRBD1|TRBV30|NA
TGTGCCTGGAGTGGACAGGGCTACGAGCAGTACTTC
CAWSGQGYEQYF
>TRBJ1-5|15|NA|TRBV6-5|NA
TGTGCCAGCGGGGCGGACGTTGGCGGCAATCAGCCCCAGCATTTT
CASGADVGGNQPQHF
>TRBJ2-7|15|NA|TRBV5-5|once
TGTGCCAGCAGCTTGGTGGCAGGGGACTCCTACGAGCAGTACTTC
CASSLVAGDSYEQYF
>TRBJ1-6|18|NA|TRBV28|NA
TGTGCCAGCAGTTCAGGTGGCATCCCGGGATTTAGTAATTCACCCCTCCACTTT
CASSSGGIPGFSNSPLHF
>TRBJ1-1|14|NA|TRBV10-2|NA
TGCGCCAGCAGTGAACGTAGAGGGAGCACTGAAGCTTTCTTT
CASSERRGSTEAFF
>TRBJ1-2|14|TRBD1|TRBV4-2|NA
TGTGCCAGCACCGTGCGGCGGGACAGCTATGGCTACACCTTC
CASTVRRDSYGYTF
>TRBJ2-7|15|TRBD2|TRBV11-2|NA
TGTGCCAGCAGCCCTTCGGGAGGGGGATCCTACGAGCAGTACTTC
CASSPSGGGSYEQYF